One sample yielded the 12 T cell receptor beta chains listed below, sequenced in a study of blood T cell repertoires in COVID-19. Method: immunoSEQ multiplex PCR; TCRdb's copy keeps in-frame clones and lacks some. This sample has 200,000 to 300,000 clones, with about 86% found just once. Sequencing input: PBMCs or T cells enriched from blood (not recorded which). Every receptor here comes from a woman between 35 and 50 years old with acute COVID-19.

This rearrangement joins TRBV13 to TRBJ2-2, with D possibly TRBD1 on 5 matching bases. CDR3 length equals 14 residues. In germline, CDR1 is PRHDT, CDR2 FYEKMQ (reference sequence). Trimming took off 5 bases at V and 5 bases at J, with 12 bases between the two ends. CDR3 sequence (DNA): TGTGCCAGCAGCCCAGGGAAAAGGACCGGGGAGCTGTTTTTT. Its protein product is CASSPGKRTGELFF.

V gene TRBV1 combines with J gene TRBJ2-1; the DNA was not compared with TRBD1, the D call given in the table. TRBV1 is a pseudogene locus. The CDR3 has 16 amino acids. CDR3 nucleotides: TGCACCAGCAGCCAAGATAGGGGGAGCCAGTACAATGAGCAGTTCTTC. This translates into CTSSQDRGSQYNEQFF.

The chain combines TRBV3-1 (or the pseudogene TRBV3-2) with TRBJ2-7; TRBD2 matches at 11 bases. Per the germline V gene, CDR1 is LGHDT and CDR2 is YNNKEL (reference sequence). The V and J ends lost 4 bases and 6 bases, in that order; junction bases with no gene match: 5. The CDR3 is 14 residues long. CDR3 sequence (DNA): TGTGCCAGCAGCCCCACTAGCGGGAGTCTCGAGCAGTACTTC. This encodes CASSPTSGSLEQYF.

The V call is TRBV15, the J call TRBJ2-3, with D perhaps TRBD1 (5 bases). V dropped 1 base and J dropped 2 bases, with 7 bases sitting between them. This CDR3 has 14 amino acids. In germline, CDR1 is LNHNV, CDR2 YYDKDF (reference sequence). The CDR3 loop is CATSRGQPTDTQYF. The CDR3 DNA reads TGTGCCACCAGCAGAGGACAGCCCACAGATACGCAGTATTTT. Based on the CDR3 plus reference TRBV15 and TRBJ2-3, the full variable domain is DAMVIQNPRYQVTQFGKPVTLSCSQTLNHNVMYWYQQKSSQAPKLLFHYYDKDFNNEADTPDNFQSRRPNTSFCFLDIRSPGLGDTAMYLCATSRGQPTDTQYFGPGTRLTVL.

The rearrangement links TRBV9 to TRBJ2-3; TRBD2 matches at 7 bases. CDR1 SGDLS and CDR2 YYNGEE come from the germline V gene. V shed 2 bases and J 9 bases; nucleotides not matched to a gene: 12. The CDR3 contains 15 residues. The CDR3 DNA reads TGTGCCAGCAGCGTCCGTCTAGCGCCCGGGGGGACGCAGTATTTT. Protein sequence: CASSVRLAPGGTQYF.

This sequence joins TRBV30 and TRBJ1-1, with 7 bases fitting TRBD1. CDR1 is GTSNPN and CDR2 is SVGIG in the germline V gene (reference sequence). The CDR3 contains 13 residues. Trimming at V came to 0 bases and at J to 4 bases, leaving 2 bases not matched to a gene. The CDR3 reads CAWSVEGATEAFF. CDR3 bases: TGTGCCTGGAGTGTGGAGGGGGCCACTGAAGCTTTCTTT.

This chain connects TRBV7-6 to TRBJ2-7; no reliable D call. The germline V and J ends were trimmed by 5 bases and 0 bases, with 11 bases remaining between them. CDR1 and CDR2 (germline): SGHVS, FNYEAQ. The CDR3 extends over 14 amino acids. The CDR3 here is CASSPRLFSYEQYF. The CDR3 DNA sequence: TGTGCCAGCAGCCCACGGTTGTTCTCCTACGAGCAGTACTTC.

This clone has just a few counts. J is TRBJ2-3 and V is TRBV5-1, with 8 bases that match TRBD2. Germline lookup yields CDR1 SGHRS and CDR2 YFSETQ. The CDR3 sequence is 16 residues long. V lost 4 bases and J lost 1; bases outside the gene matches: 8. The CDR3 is CASSTTSGGGTDTQYF. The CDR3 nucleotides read TGCGCCAGCAGCACTACTAGCGGAGGGGGCACAGATACGCAGTATTTT. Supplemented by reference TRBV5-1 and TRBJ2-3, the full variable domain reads KAGVTQTPRYLIKTRGQQVTLSCSPISGHRSVSWYQQTPGQGLQFLFEYFSETQRNKGNFPGRFSGRQFSNSRSEMNVSTLELGDSALYLCASSTTSGGGTDTQYFGPGTRLTVL.

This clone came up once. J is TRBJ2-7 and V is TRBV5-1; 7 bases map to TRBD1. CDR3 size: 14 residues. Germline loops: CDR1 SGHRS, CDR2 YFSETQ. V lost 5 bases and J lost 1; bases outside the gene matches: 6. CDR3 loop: CASRRGTASYEQYF. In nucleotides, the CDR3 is TGCGCCAGCAGGCGTGGGACAGCATCCTACGAGCAGTACTTC.

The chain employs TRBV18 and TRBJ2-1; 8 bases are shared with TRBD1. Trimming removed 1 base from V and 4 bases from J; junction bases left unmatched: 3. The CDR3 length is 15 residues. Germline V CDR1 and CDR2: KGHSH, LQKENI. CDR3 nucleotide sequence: TGTGCCAGCTCACCACGGGACAGGACATACAATGAGCAGTTCTTC. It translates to CASSPRDRTYNEQFF.

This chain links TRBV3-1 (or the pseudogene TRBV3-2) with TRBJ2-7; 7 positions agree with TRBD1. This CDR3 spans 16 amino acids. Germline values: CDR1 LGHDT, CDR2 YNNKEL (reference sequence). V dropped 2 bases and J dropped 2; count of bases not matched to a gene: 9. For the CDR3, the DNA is TGTGCCAGCAGCCAAAGTCCCGACAGGGTCCCCTACGAGCAGTACTTC. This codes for CASSQSPDRVPYEQYF.

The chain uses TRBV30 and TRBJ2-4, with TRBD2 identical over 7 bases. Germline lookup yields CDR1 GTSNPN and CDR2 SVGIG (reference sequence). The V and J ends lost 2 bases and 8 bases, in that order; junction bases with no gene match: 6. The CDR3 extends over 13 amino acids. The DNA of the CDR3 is TGTGCCTGGAGTAAAGGTGGGGGGGACATTCAGTACTTC. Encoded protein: CAWSKGGGDIQYF.